These 6 T cell receptor beta chains were all obtained from the same sample, sequenced in a study of T cell repertoires in cytomegalovirus infection. TCRdb recomputed calls from the reads with MiXCR, one row per CDR3 protein. Among hundreds of thousands of distinct CDR3 sequences listed, over 25% were seen once. No antigen has been assigned to these receptors. Specimen: cultured CD8+ T cells from PBMCs, collected from culture after CMV antigen stimulation. The receptors come from a human donor in good health (CMV status not recorded). Some clones in this sample may be carry-over from other donors' samples.

About this clonotype: This clone may be a read error of a much larger clone one base away. The chain links TRBV7-9 to TRBJ1-1, with 7 positions matching TRBD1. Per germline, CDR1 SEHNR and CDR2 FQNEAQ (reference sequence). CDR3 length equals 15 residues. The CDR3 sequence: CARSSRQGGDTEAFF. In DNA form, the CDR3 reads TGTGCCAGGAGCTCCCGACAGGGAGGGGACACTGAAGCTTTCTTT.

The chain combines TRBV29-1 with TRBJ2-3; TRBD2 aligns across 14 bases. The CDR3 has 18 amino acids. Germline V gene data show CDR1 as SQVTM and CDR2 as ANQGSEA. V was clipped by 6 bases and J by 5 bases; unmatched bases: 16. The CDR3 DNA follows: TGCAGCGTCGAAAATTGGTCGACTAGCGGGGGGGCAGTAGATACGCAGTATTTT. It is translated as CSVENWSTSGGAVDTQYF.

V is TRBV3-1 and J is TRBJ2-7; D possibly corresponds to TRBD1 (6 bases). Germline V gives CDR1 LGHDT, CDR2 YNNKEL (reference sequence). The CDR3 extends over 12 amino acids. Trimming shortened V by 8 bases and J by 2 bases, and 10 bases separated the two germline ends. Here the CDR3 DNA reads TGTGCCAGCGGACAGAAAGCCTACGAGCAGTACTTC. This gives the protein CASGQKAYEQYF.

This clonotype was counted a single time. The gene calls are TRBV29-1 and TRBJ2-1, with D possibly TRBD1 on 6 matching bases. In germline, CDR1 is SQVTM, CDR2 ANQGSEA. CDR3 length equals 13 residues. V was cut by 7 bases and J by 2 bases, with 12 bases left in between. Written as DNA, the CDR3 is TGCAGCGCAGAACAGGGCCCCTACAATGAGCAGTTCTTC. Translating gives CSAEQGPYNEQFF.

This clonotype turned up a few times. V is TRBV27 and J is TRBJ1-2; D not resolved. Germline V gene data show CDR1 as MNHEY and CDR2 as SMNVEV (reference sequence). The CDR3 has 13 residues. V was pared by 4 bases and J by 4 bases, with 10 bases between. CDR3 nucleotide sequence: TGTGCCAGCAGTTATGGCAGCGGCTATGGCTACACCTTC. It is translated as CASSYGSGYGYTF.

The chain joins TRBV7-2 to TRBJ2-5; D remains unclear. V lost 4 bases to trimming and J lost 0 bases, with 12 bases between them. This CDR3 comprises 15 residues. Looked up from germline, CDR1 is SGHTA and CDR2 is FQGNSA. The CDR3 DNA follows: TGTACCAGCAGCTCGTTGGAAGACTACCAAGAGACCCAGTACTTC. Protein product: CTSSSLEDYQETQYF.